This TCR beta chain is drawn from a study of control samples from healthy donors and cancer patients. Sequenced by immunoSEQ multiplex PCR; TCRdb stores in-frame clones only, minus some. This sample has about 410,000 clones, with about nine tenths found just once. The CDR3 is made up of 15 amino acids. Germline CDR1 reads SGDLS; CDR2 reads YYNGEE. The ends lost 0 bases at V and 2 bases at J; junction bases unmatched: 3. Sequencing was carried out using PBMCs. The V gene is TRBV9, the J gene TRBJ2-3, with 7 bases identical to TRBD2. The TCR sequence derives from a man aged 35 to 55 with head and neck cancer. The CDR3 reads CASSVGSGTTDTQYF. The CDR3 nucleotides read TGTGCCAGCAGCGTAGGGAGCGGGACCACAGATACGCAGTATTTT.